Shown below are 31 T cell receptor beta chains from a single sample sequenced in a study of blood T cell repertoires in COVID-19. The repertoire was sequenced with immunoSEQ multiplex PCR; TCRdb's copy has only in-frame clones and lacks some. The table records about 83,000 clones, 70% to 90% of them present only once. Sequenced material: peripheral blood. These receptors all come from a woman of 80 years or more in a cohort sampled during active or convalescent COVID-19.

This chain uses TRBV28 with TRBJ1-5; D remains ambiguous. In germline, CDR1 is MDHEN, CDR2 SYDVKM. V lost 2 bases and J 3 bases, leaving 11 bases between the germline ends. This CDR3 is built from 15 residues. The CDR3 DNA is TGTGCCAGCAGTTTAAACGGGGATTACAATCAGCCCCAGCATTTT. Protein sequence: CASSLNGDYNQPQHF.

The chain carries TRBV30 and TRBJ1-1, with D hard to call. This CDR3 has 13 residues. The germline gives CDR1 GTSNPN, CDR2 SVGIG (reference sequence). The V gene lost 2 bases and the J gene lost 4 bases, with 11 bases spanning the gap. CDR3 coding DNA: TGTGCCTGGAGTAGGATGGGGAGCACTGAAGCTTTCTTT. Amino acids: CAWSRMGSTEAFF.

The V gene is TRBV5-1, the J gene TRBJ2-7; 10 nucleotides match TRBD1. The germline gives CDR1 SGHRS, CDR2 YFSETQ. The CDR3 totals 14 residues. Trimming removed 0 bases from V and 3 bases from J; junction bases left unmatched: 0. In nucleotides, the CDR3 is TGCGCCAGCAGCTTGGGGACAGGGGGCTACGAGCAGTACGTC. Translation gives CASSLGTGGYEQYV.

The rearrangement links TRBV29-1 to TRBJ1-1; TRBD1 matches at 8 bases. Germline values: CDR1 SQVTM, CDR2 ANQGSEA. This CDR3 has 13 amino acids. The V gene end was trimmed by 6 bases and the J gene end by 1 base; junction bases not matched to a gene: 4. As DNA, the CDR3 is TGCAGCGTCAGGACAGGGAGGAACACTGAAGCTTTCTTT. This translates into CSVRTGRNTEAFF.

This clone has just a few counts. The chain employs TRBV7-9 and TRBJ2-7, with TRBD1 identical over 8 bases. CDR1 is SEHNR, CDR2 FQNEAQ, per germline (reference sequence). The CDR3 extends over 15 amino acids. V lost 5 bases to trimming and J lost 1 base; unmatched junction nucleotides: 7. CDR3 sequence reads: CASSQDRVRSYEQYF. In DNA, the CDR3 is TGTGCCAGCAGCCAGGACAGGGTTCGTTCCTACGAGCAGTACTTC.

This clone was seen once. The DNA of the CDR3 is TGTGCCACAAGACAGGGGGTCGAAAGTGTTCAGCCCCAGCATTTT. Its translation is CATRQGVESVQPQHF. V gene TRBV10-3 combines with J gene TRBJ1-5; TRBD1 agrees at 9 bases. The V segment lost 10 bases and the J segment 6 bases; nucleotides outside the gene matches: 13. CDR3 length: 15 residues. Germline CDR1 and CDR2: ENHRY and SYGVKD.

The chain joins TRBV20-1 to TRBJ2-5; possible D gene TRBD2, 7 bases. The germline V gene encodes CDR1 DFQATT and CDR2 SNEGSKA (reference sequence). There are 16 residues in the CDR3. With 3 bases removed from V and 1 base from J, the gap between germline ends came to 18 bases. The CDR3 DNA reads as TGCAGTGCTAGTAGTTTAGGGGGGGCCACCCAAGAGACCCAGTACTTC. It codes for CSASSLGGATQETQYF.

V gene TRBV5-1 combines with J gene TRBJ1-4; 7 bases map to TRBD1. The CDR3 extends over 14 amino acids. Losses at the gene ends were 4 bases for V and 4 bases for J; bases not matched to a gene: 4. Germline values: CDR1 SGHRS, CDR2 YFSETQ. CDR3: CASSVTGYNEKLFF. In DNA, the CDR3 is TGCGCCAGCAGCGTGACAGGGTATAATGAAAAACTGTTTTTT.

This clone was counted a single time. The chain links TRBV28 to TRBJ1-1; 10 bases align to TRBD1. This CDR3 region has 16 residues. V lost 5 bases, J lost 6 bases, and 12 bases stayed unmatched. CDR1 is MDHEN, CDR2 SYDVKM, per germline. The CDR3 spells CASSPLLGTGVPEAFF. CDR3 bases: TGTGCCAGCAGTCCTCTATTAGGGACAGGGGTCCCTGAAGCTTTCTTT.

The chain is built from TRBV6-5 and TRBJ1-1, with D possibly TRBD1 on 6 matching bases. The V gene's germline CDR1 is MNHEY and CDR2 SVGAGI. This CDR3 is built from 12 residues. The V end was cut by 6 bases, the J end by 7 bases, with 12 bases between. The chain's CDR3 is CASSRTAGEAFF. The DNA for the CDR3 is TGTGCCAGCAGCAGGACAGCCGGTGAAGCTTTCTTT.

The J gene is TRBJ1-1, the V gene TRBV3-1 (or the pseudogene TRBV3-2); D gene uncertain. The ends were cut back, 1 base at V and 7 bases at J, with 16 bases in the middle. The germline gives CDR1 LGHDT, CDR2 YNNKEL (reference sequence). The CDR3 sequence is 15 residues long. CDR3 residues: CASSQVIRNGFEAFF. In DNA, the CDR3 is TGTGCCAGCAGCCAAGTAATCAGGAACGGCTTTGAAGCTTTCTTT.

V is TRBV18 and J is TRBJ1-5, with 9 bases aligning to TRBD1. Per germline, CDR1 KGHSH and CDR2 LQKENI. The V and J ends lost 2 bases and 5 bases, in that order; junction bases with no gene match: 4. The CDR3 consists of 15 residues. Here the CDR3 DNA reads TGTGCCAGCTCACCAGGGACAGGGAAAGATCAGCCCCAGCATTTT. It is translated as CASSPGTGKDQPQHF.

The chain has TRBV7-2 and TRBJ1-6; D unresolved. This CDR3 has 13 residues. Germline assignment: CDR1 SGHTA and CDR2 FQGNSA. Trimming left V 4 bases short and J 11 bases short, with 12 bases between. The CDR3 is CASSSTRLPPLHF. CDR3 bases: TGTGCCAGCAGCTCGACCCGACTACCACCCCTCCACTTT.

The chain is built from TRBV7-6 and TRBJ2-1, with TRBD1 matching 10 bases. CDR3 length: 14 amino acids. Germline V lookup: CDR1 SGHVS, CDR2 FNYEAQ. The J segment lost 4 bases and the V segment lost 5 bases, leaving 2 bases of the junction unmatched. This CDR3 is CASSPGQGYNEQFF. Written as DNA, the CDR3 is TGTGCCAGCAGCCCGGGACAGGGGTACAATGAGCAGTTCTTC.

This clone has a handful of counts. V and J are TRBV7-8 and TRBJ1-5; 7 bases line up with TRBD1. Per the germline V gene, CDR1 is SGHVS and CDR2 is FQNEAQ. Unmatched junction bases numbered 4, after V lost 2 bases and J lost 6 bases. The CDR3 length is 14 residues. The CDR3 spells CASSLREGAQPQHF. As DNA, the CDR3 is TGTGCCAGCAGCTTACGGGAGGGGGCTCAGCCCCAGCATTTT.

The genes are TRBV6-6 and TRBJ2-2; perhaps TRBD1 as D (6 bases). Trimming took 6 bases from V and 4 from J, leaving 18 bases between them. This CDR3 comprises 16 residues. Germline V gene lookup returns CDR1 MNHNY and CDR2 SVGAGI (reference sequence). Here the CDR3 DNA reads TGTGCCAGCAGCCGTTACAGGGTTAGTGGCACCGGGGAGCTGTTTTTT. Its protein is CASSRYRVSGTGELFF.

The chain employs TRBV7-9 and TRBJ2-3; D is unclear. The ends were cut back, 5 bases at V and 6 bases at J, with 6 bases in the middle. The CDR3 loop spans 11 amino acids. Germline CDR1 and CDR2: SEHNR and FQNEAQ (reference sequence). The CDR3, as DNA: TGTGCCAGCAGCGTCAGGGATACGCAGTATTTT. It translates to CASSVRDTQYF. Looking up the rest from reference TRBV7-9 and TRBJ2-3 gives the full variable domain: DTGVSQNPRHKITKRGQNVTFRCDPISEHNRLYWYRQTLGQGPEFLTYFQNEAQLEKSRLLSDRFSAERPKGSFSTLEIQRTEQGDSAMYLCASSVRDTQYFGPGTRLTVL.

V usage is TRBV19 and J usage is TRBJ1-4; the D is unclear. Trimming pared 6 bases from V and 0 bases from J, leaving 8 bases between. CDR1 LNHDA and CDR2 SQIVND come from the germline V gene (reference sequence). This CDR3 contains 14 residues. As DNA, the CDR3 is TGTGCCAGTAGAGGACTCGCAACTAATGAAAAACTGTTTTTT. This gives the protein CASRGLATNEKLFF.

This sequence joins TRBV29-1 and TRBJ1-1; no clear D. Germline assignment: CDR1 SQVTM and CDR2 ANQGSEA. Trimming removed 5 bases from V and 4 bases from J, with 14 bases in between. This CDR3 is 13 amino acids long. CDR3 sequence (DNA): TGCAGCGTTTATGAAGGGAGCGGCACTGAAGCTTTCTTT. Translated: CSVYEGSGTEAFF. The entire variable domain, with the rest obtained from reference TRBV29-1 and TRBJ1-1, is as follows: SAVISQKPSRDICQRGTSLTIQCQVDSQVTMMFWYRQQPGQSLTLIATANQGSEATYESGFVIDKFPISRPNLTFSTLTVSNMSPEDSSIYLCSVYEGSGTEAFFGQGTRLTVV.

V is TRBV5-5 and J is TRBJ2-2; 10 bases are a match to TRBD2. V lost 2 bases and J lost 6; bases outside the gene matches: 4. Germline lookup yields CDR1 SGHKS and CDR2 YYEKEE (reference sequence). The CDR3 covers 15 residues. The CDR3 spells CASSFSGRWAGELFF. The CDR3 DNA reads TGTGCCAGCAGCTTTAGCGGGAGGTGGGCCGGGGAGCTGTTTTTT.

This clone was observed once. This chain uses TRBV28 with TRBJ1-5; the D gene is possibly TRBD1 (6 bases). The CDR3 covers 15 residues. Germline CDR1 MDHEN, CDR2 SYDVKM. Trimming shortened V by 5 bases and J by 6 bases, and 17 bases separated the two germline ends. CDR3 nucleotides: TGTGCCAGCAGTGCTACAGGGATTTTGGGTCAGCCCCAGCATTTT. This translates into CASSATGILGQPQHF. The variable domain in full, completed from reference TRBV28 and TRBJ1-5, reads DVKVTQSSRYLVKRTGEKVFLECVQDMDHENMFWYRQDPGLGLRLIYFSYDVKMKEKGDIPEGYSVSREKKERFSLILESASTNQTSMYLCASSATGILGQPQHFGDGTRLSIL.

A word on this clone: At one of its ends the junction is not consistent with the germline gene, which may arise from a read error. This sequence joins TRBV4-1 and TRBJ1-1; a weak D match, TRBD1 (5 bases). In germline, CDR1 is MGHRA, CDR2 YSYEKL. This CDR3 contains 12 residues. DNA for the CDR3: TGCGCCAGCAGCCAAGTCGGAATCGGACAACTCTTT. This gives the protein CASSQVGIGQLF.

The rearrangement links TRBV7-9 to TRBJ2-1; D is perhaps TRBD1 (5 bases). CDR1 is SEHNR, CDR2 FQNEAQ, per germline (reference sequence). The CDR3 is made up of 16 amino acids. V dropped 5 bases and J dropped 2 bases, with 16 bases sitting between them. In DNA form, the CDR3 reads TGTGCCAGCAGCACAATGGCGGCCAGGGCCTACAATGAGCAGTTCTTC. Translated, it gives CASSTMAARAYNEQFF.

CDR3 amino acids: CATSEQGVVETQYF. CDR3 DNA: TGTGCCACCAGTGAACAGGGAGTGGTAGAGACCCAGTACTTC. V gene TRBV24-1 combines with J gene TRBJ2-5; D may be TRBD1 (6 bases). CDR1 is KGHDR and CDR2 is SFDVKD in the germline V gene. With 4 bases removed from V and 4 bases from J, the gap between germline ends came to 12 bases. The CDR3 runs to 14 residues.

The chain carries TRBV4-1 and TRBJ1-2, with TRBD1 matching over 11 bases. J was trimmed by 9 bases and V by 4 bases; bases with no gene match: 4. The CDR3 is 13 amino acids. Per the germline V gene, CDR1 is MGHRA and CDR2 is YSYEKL. The CDR3 loop reads CASSLGQGASYTF. The CDR3 DNA follows: TGCGCCAGCAGCCTCGGACAGGGGGCGAGCTACACCTTC.

The chain employs TRBV28 and TRBJ1-6; maybe TRBD1 (6 bases). V was cut by 7 bases and J by 9 bases, with 16 bases left in between. The CDR3 spans 14 residues. Germline loops: CDR1 MDHEN, CDR2 SYDVKM. DNA of the CDR3: TGTGCCAGCACCTCGGGGGGGCGCATTTCACCCCTCCACTTT. Its translation: CASTSGGRISPLHF.

This clone was counted a few times. The chain recombines TRBV10-1 with TRBJ2-2; TRBD1 might be the D (5 bases). Per the germline V gene, CDR1 is WNHNN and CDR2 is SYGVQD (reference sequence). The CDR3 is made up of 15 amino acids. V lost 4 bases and J 5 bases, leaving 14 bases between the germline ends. The CDR3 region is CASSGGDSETGELFF. CDR3 DNA: TGCGCCAGCAGTGGTGGCGACAGTGAGACCGGGGAGCTGTTTTTT.

This chain joins TRBV10-1 and TRBJ2-1, with D unresolved. The CDR3 runs 14 residues. Germline V gives CDR1 WNHNN, CDR2 SYGVQD (reference sequence). V was shortened by 5 bases and J by 6 bases, with 14 bases between the two germline ends. CDR3 DNA: TGCGCCAGCAGTCCCCAGAATGGCGGCAATGAGCAGTTCTTC. It is translated as CASSPQNGGNEQFF.

The V call is TRBV7-9, the J call TRBJ2-5, with D possibly TRBD2 on 5 matching bases. The V and J ends lost 4 bases and 3 bases respectively, with 6 bases between them. This CDR3 region has 12 residues. Germline values: CDR1 SEHNR, CDR2 FQNEAQ (reference sequence). The CDR3 sequence is CASSYGEETQYF. In DNA, the CDR3 is TGTGCCAGCAGCTACGGGGAAGAGACCCAGTACTTC.

The chain recombines TRBV4-2 with TRBJ1-4, with 8 bases aligning to TRBD1. Germline V gene data show CDR1 as LGHNA and CDR2 as YNFKEQ. There are 18 residues in the CDR3. With 0 bases clipped from V and 0 bases from J, the junction kept 6 bases outside the gene matches. The CDR3 is CASSQDPQGAATNEKLFF. DNA of the CDR3: TGTGCCAGCAGCCAAGATCCCCAGGGGGCCGCAACTAATGAAAAACTGTTTTTT.

The J gene is TRBJ1-1, the V gene TRBV15; 7 bases fit TRBD1. CDR3 length: 16 amino acids. CDR1 is LNHNV and CDR2 is YYDKDF in the germline V gene (reference sequence). Germline trimming cut 5 bases from V and 0 bases from J; bases unmatched to any gene: 9. The CDR3 protein is CATSRDSRGMNTEAFF. The CDR3 DNA sequence: TGTGCCACCAGCCGGGACAGCCGGGGGATGAACACTGAAGCTTTCTTT.